The clone carrying this T cell receptor (beta chain) was recorded once. This sample was taken from a study of blood T cell repertoires in COVID-19. The V gene lost 4 bases and the J gene lost 2 bases, with 4 bases spanning the gap. The CDR3 runs to 12 residues. From germline, CDR1 is SGHRS and CDR2 YFSETQ. The method was immunoSEQ multiplex PCR; TCRdb's version includes in-frame clones alone and lacks a portion of them. Seen here are 100,000 to 120,000 clones, 88% observed once, and the top ten hold around 3.2%. This chain uses TRBV5-1 with TRBJ2-1; D is ambiguous. The TCR originated in a woman between 45 and 65 years old with acute or convalescent COVID-19. Sequences were obtained from peripheral blood. CDR3 sequence: CASSTTYNEQFF. CDR3 sequence (DNA): TGCGCCAGCAGCACAACCTACAATGAGCAGTTCTTC.